This TCR beta chain was observed in a study of identical twins. Study-wide findings and caveats: In beta out-of-frame sequences, the excess sharing between twins was weaker. Fewer insertions marked abundant cord blood beta clonotypes; young adult naive trended weakly, memory not at all.

MiXCR, applied by TCRdb to the 5' RACE reads, yields one record per CDR3 protein. The sample lists 240,000 or so distinct CDR3 sequences, approximately 7% occurring once. The CDR3 loop spans 14 amino acids. Per the germline V gene, CDR1 is SNHLY and CDR2 is FYNNEI. Trimming removed 7 bases from V and 4 bases from J, with 14 bases in between. This clonotype was recorded at least ten times. The antigen is unknown. These same data were also listed under a study on yellow fever vaccine responses in identical twins.

The sequenced sample was memory (CD45RO+) T cells sorted from blood. This rearrangement joins TRBV2 to TRBJ1-5; D is unresolved. This TCR came from a woman aged 18-29 years in good health. The DNA of the CDR3 is TGTGCCAGCACCTCCGGTCTGGGTAATCAGCCCCAGCATTTT. It codes for CASTSGLGNQPQHF. Looking up the rest from reference TRBV2 and TRBJ1-5 gives the full variable domain: EPEVTQTPSHQVTQMGQEVILRCVPISNHLYFYWYRQILGQKVEFLVSFYNNEISEKSEIFDDQFSVERPDGSNFTLKIRSTKLEDSAMYFCASTSGLGNQPQHFGDGTRLSIL.